The clone carrying this TCR beta chain was counted ten times or more. Sample time point: sample taken at primary tumor resection. The input material, whole RNA from tumor, nontumor lung or frozen PBMC, was sequenced unsorted. This sample is drawn from a study of spatial heterogeneity in lung cancer. Turning to the study itself: Alpha-chain sequences were detected in numbers that were consistently lower than beta-chain sequences. For the average unique TCR and UMI combination, more than 8.5 occurrences appeared in raw reads.

Unique molecular identifiers tagged every individual TCR cDNA molecule. TCRdb reanalysed the 5' RACE reads using MiXCR and keeps one entry per CDR3 protein. This sample has about 60,000 distinct CDR3 sequences, with roughly 7.9% found just once. This material consisted of PBMCs, taken at surgery. This TCR was sampled from a female donor with early-stage non-small cell lung cancer.

Here the CDR3 reads CASQDSRQGLFGEQYF. The CDR3 DNA reads as TGTGCCAGCCAGGACAGTAGGCAGGGTCTTTTCGGCGAGCAGTACTTC. This chain connects TRBV12-3 or TRBV12-4 to TRBJ2-7, with D maybe TRBD1 (6 bases). Trimming took 8 bases from V and 6 from J, leaving 26 bases between them. The CDR3 length is 16 residues.